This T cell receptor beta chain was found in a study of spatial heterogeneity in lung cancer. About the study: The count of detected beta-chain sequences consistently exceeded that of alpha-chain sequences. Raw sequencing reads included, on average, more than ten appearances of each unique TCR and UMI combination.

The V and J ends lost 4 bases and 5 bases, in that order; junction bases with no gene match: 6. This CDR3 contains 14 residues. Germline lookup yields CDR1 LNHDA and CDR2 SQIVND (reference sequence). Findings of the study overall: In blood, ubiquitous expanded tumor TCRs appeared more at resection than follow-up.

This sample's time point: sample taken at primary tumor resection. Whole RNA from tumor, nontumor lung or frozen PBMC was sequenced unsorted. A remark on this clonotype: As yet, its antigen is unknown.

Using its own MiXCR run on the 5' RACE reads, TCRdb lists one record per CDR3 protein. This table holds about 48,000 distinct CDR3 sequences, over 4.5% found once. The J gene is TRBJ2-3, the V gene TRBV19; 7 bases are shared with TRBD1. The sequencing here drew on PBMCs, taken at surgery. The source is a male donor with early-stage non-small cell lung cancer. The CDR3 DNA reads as TGTGCCAGTAGTACCAGGGGGTCCGGAGATACGCAGTATTTT. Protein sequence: CASSTRGSGDTQYF.